These T cell receptor beta chains were read from a single sample in a study of T cells in localized non-small cell lung cancer. Clones were read by immunoSEQ multiplex PCR, and TCRdb kept only the in-frame ones, dropping some. The sample has about 40,000 clones, roughly nine tenths seen once. The source was PBMCs, collected before any cancer treatment. The origin of the receptors is a woman between 40 and 69 years old with stage II lung adenocarcinoma. CDR3s include the opening cysteine and the closing phenylalanine or tryptophan. The D gene is left open where the match is weak.

v_call	cdr3_length	j_call	d_call	cdr3_aa	cdr3_nt
TRBV21-1	14	TRBJ2-5	.	CASSKVMGQETQYF	TGTGCCAGCAGCAAAGTTATGGGGCAAGAGACCCAGTACTTC
TRBV18	14	TRBJ2-2	.	CASSPRAGAGELFF	TGTGCCAGCTCACCAAGGGCGGGCGCCGGGGAGCTGTTTTTT
TRBV7-9	13	TRBJ1-2	.	CASSDEDSYGYTF	TGTGCCAGCAGCGACGAGGACAGCTATGGCTACACCTTC
TRBV7-3	15	TRBJ2-3	TRBD1	CASSLIGTGLDTQYF	TGTGCCAGCAGCTTAATAGGGACAGGGCTAGATACGCAGTATTTT
TRBV10-2	14	TRBJ1-3	.	CASRTAEIGNTIYF	TGCGCCAGCAGAACAGCTGAAATCGGAAACACCATATATTTT
TRBV27	13	TRBJ2-7	TRBD1	CASGPTGTYEQYF	TGTGCCAGCGGCCCGACAGGGACCTACGAGCAGTACTTC
TRBV5-1	15	TRBJ1-3	.	CASSTTGNSGNTIYF	TGCGCCAGCAGCACTACAGGCAACTCTGGAAACACCATATATTTT
TRBV4-1	17	TRBJ2-6	TRBD2	CASSPAGVGPGANVLTF	TGCGCCAGCAGCCCAGCGGGGGTAGGTCCTGGGGCCAACGTCCTGACTTTC
TRBV6-4	11	TRBJ1-2	.	CASRSPYGYTF	TGTGCCAGCCGGAGTCCCTATGGCTACACCTTC
TRBV27	17	TRBJ2-6	.	CASSLSAALSGANVLTF	TGTGCCAGCAGTTTATCGGCAGCTCTGTCTGGGGCCAACGTCCTGACTTTC
TRBV4-1	17	TRBJ2-5	.	CASSQDPTRDSQETQYF	TGCGCCAGCAGCCAAGACCCCACGCGGGACAGTCAAGAGACCCAGTACTTC
TRBV19	13	TRBJ2-3	.	CASSAGATDTQYF	TGTGCCAGTAGTGCCGGGGCCACAGATACGCAGTATTTT
TRBV11-2	14	TRBJ2-1	TRBD1	CASSSTGGGHEQFF	TGTGCCAGCAGCTCGACAGGGGGAGGACATGAGCAGTTCTTC
TRBV9	17	TRBJ2-3	.	CASSVGLWRELTDTQYF	TGTGCCAGCAGCGTAGGGCTATGGCGGGAACTCACAGATACGCAGTATTTT
TRBV15	15	TRBJ1-5	.	CATSFAGTNNQPQHF	TGTGCCACCAGCTTTGCGGGGACTAATAATCAGCCCCAGCATTTT